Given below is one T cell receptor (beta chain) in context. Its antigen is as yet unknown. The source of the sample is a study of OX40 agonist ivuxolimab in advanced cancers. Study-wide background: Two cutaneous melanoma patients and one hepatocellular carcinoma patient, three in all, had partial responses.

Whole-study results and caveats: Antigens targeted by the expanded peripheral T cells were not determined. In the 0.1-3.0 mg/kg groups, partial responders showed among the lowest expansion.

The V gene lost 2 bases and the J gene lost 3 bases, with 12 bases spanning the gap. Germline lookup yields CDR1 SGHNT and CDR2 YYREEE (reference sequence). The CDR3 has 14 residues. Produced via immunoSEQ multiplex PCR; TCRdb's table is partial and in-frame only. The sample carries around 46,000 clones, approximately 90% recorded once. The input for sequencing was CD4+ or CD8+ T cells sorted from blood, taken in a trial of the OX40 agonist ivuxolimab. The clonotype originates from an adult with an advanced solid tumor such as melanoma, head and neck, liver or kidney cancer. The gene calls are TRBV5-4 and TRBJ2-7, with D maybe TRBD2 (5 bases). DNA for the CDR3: TGTGCCAGCAGCTTCGGGGATCATGGCTACGAGCAGTACTTC. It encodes CASSFGDHGYEQYF.